The rows below give T cell receptor beta chains drawn from one sample of a study of identical twins. Using its own MiXCR run on the 5' RACE reads, TCRdb lists one record per CDR3 protein. This sample carries approximately 590,000 distinct CDR3 sequences, over 8.5% of them seen once, and the ten largest clones take more than 2.5%. The same sample was also used in a study of yellow fever vaccine responses in identical twins.

The specimen was PBMCs. These receptors were taken from a woman in her late teens or twenties in good health. Each CDR3 is given with its conserved first and last residue. Fields, in order: V gene, clone size, D gene, J gene, CDR3 protein, CDR3 DNA. The D gene is left open where the match is weak. The listing skips clone size in some rows; elsewhere it reads once, few, many or a size class.

v_gene: TRBV29-1; abundance: few; d_gene: -; j_gene: TRBJ1-1; CDR3aa: CSAWTEKNTEAFF; CDR3nt: TGCAGCGCGTGGACAGAGAAGAACACTGAAGCTTTCTTT
v_gene: TRBV20-1; abundance: many; d_gene: -; j_gene: TRBJ2-7; CDR3aa: CSAATSNSYEQYF; CDR3nt: TGCAGTGCTGCGACTTCAAACTCCTACGAGCAGTACTTC
v_gene: TRBV23-1; abundance: few; d_gene: TRBD2; j_gene: TRBJ2-2; CDR3aa: CASSQSPRLAPTGELFF; CDR3nt: TGCGCCAGCAGTCAATCCCCAAGACTAGCCCCAACCGGGGAGCTGTTTTTT
v_gene: TRBV5-5; abundance: many; d_gene: -; j_gene: TRBJ2-3; CDR3aa: CASSLGPEVDTQYF; CDR3nt: TGTGCCAGCAGCTTGGGGCCGGAAGTGGATACGCAGTATTTT
v_gene: TRBV12-3/TRBV12-4; abundance: -; d_gene: -; j_gene: TRBJ2-7; CDR3aa: CASSLARQNIYEQYF; CDR3nt: TGTGCCAGCAGTTTAGCTAGGCAGAACATCTACGAGCAGTACTTC
v_gene: TRBV15; abundance: -; d_gene: TRBD1; j_gene: TRBJ2-7; CDR3aa: CATSRSGTADEQYF; CDR3nt: TGTGCCACCAGCAGATCCGGGACAGCCGACGAGCAGTACTTC
v_gene: TRBV24-1; abundance: -; d_gene: TRBD1; j_gene: TRBJ2-7; CDR3aa: CATSDSGQGRNEQYF; CDR3nt: TGTGCCACCAGTGATTCGGGACAGGGTCGCAACGAGCAGTACTTC
v_gene: TRBV15; abundance: -; d_gene: TRBD1; j_gene: TRBJ2-1; CDR3aa: CATSTHGQGNEQFF; CDR3nt: TGTGCCACCAGCACGCACGGACAGGGCAATGAGCAGTTCTTC
v_gene: TRBV12-3/TRBV12-4; abundance: -; d_gene: -; j_gene: TRBJ2-2; CDR3aa: CASSLIGGPNTGELFF; CDR3nt: TGTGCCAGCAGTTTAATCGGCGGGCCGAACACCGGGGAGCTGTTTTTT
v_gene: TRBV11-2; abundance: many; d_gene: -; j_gene: TRBJ1-4; CDR3aa: CASSLKGFDEKLFF; CDR3nt: TGTGCCAGCAGCTTAAAAGGGTTTGATGAAAAACTGTTTTTT
v_gene: TRBV10-1; abundance: -; d_gene: -; j_gene: TRBJ2-2; CDR3aa: CAREVSGIEVNTGELFF; CDR3nt: TGCGCCAGAGAGGTATCCGGGATCGAGGTTAACACCGGGGAGCTGTTTTTT
v_gene: TRBV2; abundance: few; d_gene: -; j_gene: TRBJ2-7; CDR3aa: CASNAAERASYEQYF; CDR3nt: TGTGCCAGCAATGCAGCGGAAAGGGCGTCCTACGAGCAGTACTTC
v_gene: TRBV24-1; abundance: many; d_gene: TRBD1; j_gene: TRBJ2-6; CDR3aa: CATSSTGGQVLTF; CDR3nt: TGTGCCACCAGTAGCACAGGGGGCCAAGTCCTGACTTTC
v_gene: TRBV12-3/TRBV12-4; abundance: -; d_gene: -; j_gene: TRBJ2-7; CDR3aa: CASTDTRTYYEQYF; CDR3nt: TGTGCCAGCACCGACACCCGTACTTACTACGAGCAGTACTTC
v_gene: TRBV14; abundance: few; d_gene: -; j_gene: TRBJ2-7; CDR3aa: CASRGQHTYEQYF; CDR3nt: TGTGCCAGCAGAGGCCAACACACCTACGAGCAGTACTTC
v_gene: TRBV29-1; abundance: -; d_gene: TRBD2; j_gene: TRBJ2-3; CDR3aa: CSVEAPPRLAVTTDTQYF; CDR3nt: TGCAGCGTTGAAGCTCCCCCCAGACTAGCGGTGACCACAGATACGCAGTATTTT
v_gene: TRBV7-2; abundance: few; d_gene: TRBD2; j_gene: TRBJ2-3; CDR3aa: CASRLAGSSDTQYF; CDR3nt: TGTGCCAGCAGGCTAGCGGGGTCGTCAGATACGCAGTATTTT
v_gene: TRBV5-6; abundance: -; d_gene: -; j_gene: TRBJ2-1; CDR3aa: CASSLVQGHEQFF; CDR3nt: TGTGCCAGCAGCTTGGTTCAGGGCCATGAGCAGTTCTTC
v_gene: TRBV7-3; abundance: -; d_gene: TRBD1; j_gene: TRBJ2-5; CDR3aa: CASSIGTGKGETQYF; CDR3nt: TGTGCCAGCAGCATTGGGACAGGAAAAGGAGAGACCCAGTACTTC
v_gene: TRBV19; abundance: -; d_gene: -; j_gene: TRBJ1-3; CDR3aa: CASSNRARSGNTIYF; CDR3nt: TGTGCCAGTAGTAACAGGGCCCGCTCTGGAAACACCATATATTTT
v_gene: TRBV7-9; abundance: -; d_gene: TRBD1; j_gene: TRBJ1-1; CDR3aa: CASSSTGVGDTEAFF; CDR3nt: TGTGCCAGCAGCTCAACAGGGGTCGGGGACACTGAAGCTTTCTTT
v_gene: TRBV7-9; abundance: few; d_gene: -; j_gene: TRBJ2-5; CDR3aa: CASSARQVQETQYF; CDR3nt: TGTGCCAGCAGCGCCCGACAAGTACAAGAGACCCAGTACTTC